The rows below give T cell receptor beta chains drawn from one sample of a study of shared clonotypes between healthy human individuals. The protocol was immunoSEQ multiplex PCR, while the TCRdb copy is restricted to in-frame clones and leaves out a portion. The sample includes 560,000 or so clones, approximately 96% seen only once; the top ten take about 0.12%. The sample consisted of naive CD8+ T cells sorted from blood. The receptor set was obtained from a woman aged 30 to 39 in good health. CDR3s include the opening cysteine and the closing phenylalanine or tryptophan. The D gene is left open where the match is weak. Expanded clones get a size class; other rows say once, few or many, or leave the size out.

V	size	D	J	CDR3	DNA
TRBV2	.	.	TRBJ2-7	CASSEPQGRYEQYF	TGTGCCAGCAGTGAACCCCAGGGCAGGTACGAGCAGTACTTC
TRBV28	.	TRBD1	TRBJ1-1	CASSAHRGTEAFF	TGTGCCAGCAGTGCCCACAGGGGAACTGAAGCTTTCTTT
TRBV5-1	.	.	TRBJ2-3	CASSLDGAWITDTQYF	TGCGCCAGCAGCTTAGACGGAGCCTGGATCACAGATACGCAGTATTTT
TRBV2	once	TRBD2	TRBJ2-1	CASTLAGGPSNEQFF	TGTGCCAGCACGCTAGCGGGAGGGCCGAGTAATGAGCAGTTCTTC
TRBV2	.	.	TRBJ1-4	CASSESPATNEKLFF	TGTGCCAGCAGTGAATCTCCGGCAACTAATGAAAAACTGTTTTTT
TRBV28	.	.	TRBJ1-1	CASSLLAWNAEAFF	TGTGCCAGCAGTCTTCTTGCCTGGAACGCTGAAGCTTTCTTT
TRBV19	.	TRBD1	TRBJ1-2	CASSTPGQGKDYGYTF	TGTGCCAGTAGTACCCCGGGACAGGGGAAGGACTATGGCTACACCTTC
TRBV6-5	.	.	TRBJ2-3	CASSYGGEYGDTQYF	TGTGCCAGCAGTTACGGCGGGGAGTATGGAGATACGCAGTATTTT
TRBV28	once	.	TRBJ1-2	CASSSDVAWRAGYTF	TGTGCCAGCAGTTCGGACGTTGCGTGGAGGGCTGGCTACACCTTC
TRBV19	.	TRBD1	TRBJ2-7	CASSITGTETYEQYF	TGTGCCAGTAGTATCACCGGGACAGAAACCTACGAGCAGTACTTC
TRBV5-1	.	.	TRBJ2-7	CASSLGSGHRYEQYF	TGCGCCAGCAGCCTGGGGTCGGGACACCGGTACGAGCAGTACTTC
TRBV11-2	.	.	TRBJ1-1	CASSLGLGDSEAFF	TGTGCCAGCAGCCTGGGTCTTGGGGACTCTGAAGCTTTCTTT
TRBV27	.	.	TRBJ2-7	CASSFFSGPYEQYF	TGTGCCAGCAGTTTCTTCAGCGGACCCTACGAGCAGTACTTC
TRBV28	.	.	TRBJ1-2	CASSHRGYGYTF	TGTGCCAGCAGTCATCGGGGCTATGGCTACACCTTC
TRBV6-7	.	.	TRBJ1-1	CASRVRGNRLNTEAFF	TGTGCCAGCAGGGTTAGAGGGAACAGGTTGAACACTGAAGCTTTCTTT